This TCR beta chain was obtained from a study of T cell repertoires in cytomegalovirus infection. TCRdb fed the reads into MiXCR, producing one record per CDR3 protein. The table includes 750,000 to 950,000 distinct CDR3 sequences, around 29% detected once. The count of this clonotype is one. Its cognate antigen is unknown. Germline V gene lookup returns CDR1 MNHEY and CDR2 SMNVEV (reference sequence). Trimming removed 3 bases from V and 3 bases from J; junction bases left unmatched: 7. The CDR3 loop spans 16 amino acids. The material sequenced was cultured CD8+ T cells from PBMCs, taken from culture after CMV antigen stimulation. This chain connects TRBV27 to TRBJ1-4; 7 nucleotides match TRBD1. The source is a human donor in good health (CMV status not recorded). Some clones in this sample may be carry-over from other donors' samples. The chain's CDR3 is CASSFDRAIANEKLFF. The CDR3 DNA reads TGTGCCAGCAGTTTTGACAGGGCGATAGCTAATGAAAAACTGTTTTTT.